Sequencing of this T cell receptor (beta chain) was carried out in a study of blood T cell repertoires in COVID-19. Study context: Some COVID-19 samples were acute and others convalescent; all came from the United States, Italy and Spain. PBMCs, B-cell-depleted T cells, or T cells were the source of the cDNA or gDNA that made up the material.

The CDR3 runs to 17 residues. From germline, CDR1 is SQVTM and CDR2 ANQGSEA. J lost 0 bases, V lost 4 bases, and 12 bases had no gene match. Source study methods: Nucleated cell number was recorded as an estimate derived from reference gene primer amplification. Measured with immunoSEQ multiplex PCR; TCRdb has only the in-frame clones, and not every one. The DNA gave D and trimming, while V, J and clone size come from that table. The repertoire holds 200,000 to 300,000 clones, roughly 80% seen once, with 5% to 7% in the top ten. The specimen sequenced was peripheral blood. The sequence came from a woman in her sixties or seventies with active or convalescent COVID-19. This chain links TRBV29-1 with TRBJ2-1; 7 bases are a match to TRBD1. CDR3 in amino acids: CSVAGPGGISSYNEQFF. CDR3 sequence (DNA): TGCAGCGTTGCGGGCCCAGGGGGAATTAGCTCCTACAATGAGCAGTTCTTC.